A selection of T cell receptor beta chains follows, all from one sample in a study of regulatory T cells in long-lasting Graves disease. Each CDR3 protein gets one entry after TCRdb re-called the multiplex PCR reads with MiXCR. The table has about 540,000 distinct CDR3 sequences, about 13% seen once. These sequences were also reported in another study, on T cells in Graves' hyperthyroidism and ophthalmopathy.

Here the sequenced sample was peripheral blood mononuclear cells (PBMCs), taken at new diagnosis, from a patient treated with antithyroid drugs. The receptors derive from a young man with Graves disease. CDR3s include the opening cysteine and the closing phenylalanine or tryptophan. Fields, in order: D gene, V gene, clone size, J gene, CDR3 protein, CDR3 DNA. The D gene is left open where the match is weak. The size of a clone is reported for some rows only, either as once, few or many, or as a class for expanded clones.

.	TRBV12-3/TRBV12-4	many	TRBJ2-7	CASSFPGSYEQYF	TGTGCCAGCAGCTTTCCCGGGAGCTACGAGCAGTACTTC
.	TRBV12-3/TRBV12-4	many	TRBJ2-5	CASSPSGLGETQYF	TGTGCCAGCAGTCCCTCGGGATTAGGGGAGACCCAGTACTTC
.	TRBV12-3/TRBV12-4	many	TRBJ2-3	CASSLRGSAPDTQYF	TGTGCCAGCAGTTTAAGGGGGAGCGCCCCAGATACGCAGTATTTT
.	TRBV19	few	TRBJ2-1	CASSIEARRTQFF	TGTGCCAGTAGTATAGAGGCTAGACGCACACAGTTCTTC
.	TRBV2	many	TRBJ2-1	CASSPSIGSGNEQFF	TGTGCCAGCAGCCCCTCGATTGGTAGCGGCAATGAGCAGTTCTTC
TRBD2	TRBV12-3/TRBV12-4	many	TRBJ2-3	CASRLAGDTQYF	TGTGCCAGCAGACTAGCGGGAGATACGCAGTATTTT
.	TRBV4-2	few	TRBJ2-1	CASSQDGRRANNEQFF	TGTGCCAGCAGCCAAGATGGGCGGAGGGCCAACAATGAGCAGTTCTTC
.	TRBV4-1	.	TRBJ2-3	CASSQDLPSGTDTQYF	TGCGCCAGCAGCCAAGATCTCCCGAGTGGCACAGATACGCAGTATTTT
.	TRBV20-1	.	TRBJ1-5	CSARDWDNQPQHF	TGCAGTGCTAGAGATTGGGACAATCAGCCCCAGCATTTT
.	TRBV20-1	many	TRBJ2-5	CSARDPQSSLETQYF	TGCAGTGCTAGAGATCCCCAGAGTAGTTTGGAGACCCAGTACTTC
TRBD2	TRBV6-2/TRBV6-3	many	TRBJ2-7	CASSEGYSGTYEQYF	TGTGCCAGCAGTGAAGGATATAGCGGGACCTACGAGCAGTACTTC
.	TRBV7-3	many	TRBJ2-7	CASSPGPKYEQYF	TGTGCCAGCAGCCCAGGGCCCAAATACGAGCAGTACTTC
.	TRBV2	many	TRBJ1-5	CASSEMARSNQPQHF	TGTGCCAGCAGTGAAATGGCCAGGAGCAATCAGCCCCAGCATTTT